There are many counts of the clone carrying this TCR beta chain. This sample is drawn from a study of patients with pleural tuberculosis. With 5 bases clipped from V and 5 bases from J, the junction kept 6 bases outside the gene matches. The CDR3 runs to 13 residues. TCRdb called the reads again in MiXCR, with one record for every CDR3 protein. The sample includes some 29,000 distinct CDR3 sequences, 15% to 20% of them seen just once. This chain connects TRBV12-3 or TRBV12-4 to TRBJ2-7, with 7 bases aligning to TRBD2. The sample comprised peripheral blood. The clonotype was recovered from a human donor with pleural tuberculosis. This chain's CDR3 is CASSRSGEDEQYF. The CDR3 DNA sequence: TGTGCCAGCAGTAGGAGCGGGGAGGACGAGCAGTACTTC.